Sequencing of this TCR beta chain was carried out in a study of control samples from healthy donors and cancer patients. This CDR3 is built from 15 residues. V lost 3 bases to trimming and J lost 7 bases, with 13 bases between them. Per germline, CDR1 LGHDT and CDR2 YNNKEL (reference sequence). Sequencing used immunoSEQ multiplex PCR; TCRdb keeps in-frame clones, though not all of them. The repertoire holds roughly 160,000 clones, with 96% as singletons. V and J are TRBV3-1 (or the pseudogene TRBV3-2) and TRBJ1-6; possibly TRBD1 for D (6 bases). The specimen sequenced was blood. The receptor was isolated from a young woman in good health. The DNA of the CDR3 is TGTGCCAGCAGCCAGGACCGGGGGGCCAATTCACCCCTCCACTTT. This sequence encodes CASSQDRGANSPLHF.